These T cell receptor beta chains were read from a single sample in a study of a mutant IDH1 vaccine in newly diagnosed glioma. Antigens for these TCRs are unknown. The protocol was immunoSEQ multiplex PCR, while the TCRdb copy is restricted to in-frame clones and leaves out a portion. The sample has tens of thousands of clones, 74% seen once. Sequenced here: PBMCs, sampled from a glioma patient whose treatment included an IDH1 peptide vaccine. The receptors originated from a man in his fifties with glioma. CDR3s include the opening cysteine and the closing phenylalanine or tryptophan. D genes are given only for firm matches. Size tells how often a clone was seen (once, few, many) or the class of an expanded clone, and some rows leave it out.

D gene,J gene,V gene,clone size,CDR3 protein,CDR3 DNA
-,TRBJ2-1,TRBV27,-,CATKTTYNEQFF,TGTGCCACCAAGACAACCTACAATGAGCAGTTCTTC
-,TRBJ1-1,TRBV18,-,CASSPTDGYTEAFF,TGTGCCAGCTCACCTACGGACGGCTACACTGAAGCTTTCTTT
TRBD1,TRBJ1-1,TRBV7-9,-,CASRSDRVITEAFF,TGTGCCAGCAGGTCCGACAGGGTTATAACTGAAGCTTTCTTT
-,TRBJ2-3,TRBV5-1,once,CASSLGGPPTDTQYF,TGCGCCAGCAGCTTGGGCGGGCCACCCACAGATACGCAGTATTTT
TRBD1,TRBJ2-1,TRBV29-1,-,CSVGGGTGYNEQFF,TGCAGCGTTGGAGGGGGGACAGGGTACAATGAGCAGTTCTTC
TRBD1,TRBJ1-4,TRBV5-1,-,CASSPGTDINEKLFF,TGCGCCAGCAGCCCGGGGACAGATATTAATGAAAAACTGTTTTTT
-,TRBJ2-1,TRBV11-3,-,CASSLGPSSYNEQFF,TGTGCCAGCAGCTTAGGCCCTAGCTCCTACAATGAGCAGTTCTTC
-,TRBJ2-5,TRBV19,-,CASSIGAKGETQYF,TGTGCCAGTAGTATAGGGGCTAAGGGGGAGACCCAGTACTTC
-,TRBJ1-5,TRBV11-2,-,CASSLKGQPQHF,TGTGCCAGCAGCTTAAAGGGTCAGCCCCAGCATTTT
-,TRBJ1-2,TRBV6-5,-,CASSRRREQGRGYTF,TGTGCCAGCAGCCGGCGGCGAGAGCAGGGCCGGGGCTACACCTTC
-,TRBJ2-4,TRBV7-8,-,CASSLGRNLAKNIQYF,TGTGCCAGCAGCTTAGGGAGGAATCTAGCCAAAAACATTCAGTACTTC
TRBD1,TRBJ2-3,TRBV7-9,-,CASTPGQGVPSTQYF,TGTGCCAGCACCCCCGGACAGGGCGTCCCCTCCACGCAGTATTTT
-,TRBJ1-2,TRBV5-1,-,CASSLGGQGGYTF,TGCGCCAGCAGCTTGGGAGGGCAGGGAGGCTACACCTTC
TRBD1,TRBJ2-5,TRBV5-1,-,CASSTTPGQQETQYF,TGCGCCAGCAGCACTACTCCGGGACAGCAAGAGACCCAGTACTTC
-,TRBJ2-3,TRBV5-1,-,CASSLGDGTDTQYF,TGCGCCAGCAGCTTGGGAGACGGCACAGATACGCAGTATTTT
-,TRBJ1-4,TRBV29-1,once,CSAGAGGKAEKLFF,TGCAGCGCCGGGGCCGGCGGGAAAGCGGAAAAACTGTTTTTT
-,TRBJ1-2,TRBV29-1,-,CSVVTATYGYTF,TGCAGCGTTGTGACAGCGACCTATGGCTACACCTTC
TRBD2,TRBJ2-3,TRBV4-1,-,CASSQDRLAGDTQYF,TGCGCCAGCAGCCAAGATAGGTTAGCGGGAGATACGCAGTATTTT
-,TRBJ1-3,TRBV6-1,-,CASSDGSREWGNTIYF,TGTGCCAGCAGTGATGGTTCGCGGGAATGGGGAAACACCATATATTTT
TRBD2,TRBJ2-3,TRBV5-1,-,CASSLAGGGGWPDTQYF,TGCGCCAGCAGCTTGGCCGGGGGGGGAGGGTGGCCAGATACGCAGTATTTT
-,TRBJ1-1,TRBV19,medium-sized,CASSILSGSTEAFF,TGTGCCAGTAGTATCCTCTCAGGATCCACTGAAGCTTTCTTT
-,TRBJ1-1,TRBV9,few,CASSVEGGDTEAFF,TGTGCCAGCAGCGTAGAAGGGGGTGACACTGAAGCTTTCTTT
-,TRBJ1-2,TRBV5-1,-,CASAEGGISYGYTF,TGCGCCAGCGCGGAGGGGGGGATAAGCTATGGCTACACCTTC
TRBD1,TRBJ1-4,TRBV10-2,few,CASSRDRASNEKLFF,TGCGCCAGCAGTCGGGACAGGGCCTCTAATGAAAAACTGTTTTTT
-,TRBJ2-1,TRBV19,-,CASSFVQGNEQFF,TGTGCCAGTAGTTTTGTCCAGGGTAATGAGCAGTTCTTC
TRBD2,TRBJ2-3,TRBV7-9,-,CASSLASGGPTDTQYF,TGTGCCAGCAGCTTAGCTAGCGGGGGGCCCACAGATACGCAGTATTTT
-,TRBJ1-1,TRBV6-1,-,CASREFYTEAFF,TGTGCCAGCAGGGAGTTCTACACTGAAGCTTTCTTT
-,TRBJ1-2,TRBV19,-,CASGQRYGYTF,TGTGCCAGTGGACAGCGCTATGGCTACACCTTC
-,TRBJ1-1,TRBV29-1,-,CSVEVHPNTEAFF,TGCAGCGTTGAAGTCCACCCAAACACTGAAGCTTTCTTT
-,TRBJ1-2,TRBV18,-,CASSPVGRVDGYTF,TGTGCCAGCTCACCAGTCGGCAGGGTGGATGGCTACACCTTC
-,TRBJ1-1,TRBV4-2,-,CASSQGDPEAFF,TGTGCCAGCAGCCAAGGGGATCCTGAAGCTTTCTTT
-,TRBJ1-5,TRBV6-6,-,CASSYAQGQPQHF,TGTGCCAGCAGTTACGCCCAAGGACAGCCCCAGCATTTT
TRBD1,TRBJ1-2,TRBV19,few,CASSMGTGGALSYTF,TGTGCCAGTAGTATGGGGACAGGGGGCGCCTTGAGCTACACCTTC
-,TRBJ1-5,TRBV10-3,-,CAISGGRSNQPQHF,TGTGCCATCAGTGGGGGCAGGAGCAATCAGCCCCAGCATTTT
TRBD2,TRBJ2-5,TRBV9,-,CASSTLAGGMETQYF,TGTGCCAGCAGCACCCTAGCGGGGGGAATGGAGACCCAGTACTTC
-,TRBJ1-2,TRBV6-1,-,CASSVGSVAGYTF,TGTGCCAGCAGTGTAGGGAGTGTAGCCGGCTACACCTTC
-,TRBJ1-1,TRBV7-7,once,CASSVEALFPEAFF,TGTGCTAGCAGCGTCGAAGCCTTGTTTCCTGAAGCTTTCTTT